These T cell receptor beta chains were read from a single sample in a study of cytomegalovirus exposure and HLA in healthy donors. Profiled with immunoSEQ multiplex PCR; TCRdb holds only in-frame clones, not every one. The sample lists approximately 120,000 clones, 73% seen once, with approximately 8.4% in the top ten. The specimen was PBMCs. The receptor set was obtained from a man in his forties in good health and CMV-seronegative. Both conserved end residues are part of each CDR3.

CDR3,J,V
CASSLGVPSNYGYTF,TRBJ1-2,TRBV5-1
CASSWQGHEQYF,TRBJ2-7,TRBV27
CASSLNFAEQYF,TRBJ2-7,TRBV5-4
CAIRGSAEAFF,TRBJ1-1,TRBV10-3
CASSLGGASTDTQYF,TRBJ2-3,TRBV7-2
CASSSSPHGGHGEQYF,TRBJ2-7,TRBV5-1
CASSLKAGTSLWNEQFF,TRBJ2-1,TRBV4-3
CASSLGETGRWPQHF,TRBJ1-5,TRBV5-1
CASSPEAGGASYEQYF,TRBJ2-7,TRBV7-6
CASSSGLTPTNYGYTF,TRBJ1-2,TRBV5-4
CASTGTGGEQYF,TRBJ2-7,TRBV28